This entry is about one T cell receptor beta chain. The protocol was immunoSEQ multiplex PCR, while the TCRdb copy is restricted to in-frame clones and leaves out a portion. The table has about 100,000 clones, just over 85% seen once. The CDR3 contains 17 residues. With 0 bases clipped from V and 4 bases from J, the junction kept 7 bases outside the gene matches. Germline assignment: CDR1 SGHRS and CDR2 YFSETQ. This sample stems from a study of blood T cell repertoires in COVID-19. The TCR was taken from a human donor in a cohort sampled during active COVID-19. Material for sequencing was peripheral blood. The V call is TRBV5-1, the J call TRBJ2-2, with 9 positions matching TRBD2. Here the CDR3 reads CASSLAVAGAGTGELFF. The CDR3 DNA sequence: TGCGCCAGCAGCTTGGCCGTAGCGGGAGCTGGCACCGGGGAGCTGTTTTTT.